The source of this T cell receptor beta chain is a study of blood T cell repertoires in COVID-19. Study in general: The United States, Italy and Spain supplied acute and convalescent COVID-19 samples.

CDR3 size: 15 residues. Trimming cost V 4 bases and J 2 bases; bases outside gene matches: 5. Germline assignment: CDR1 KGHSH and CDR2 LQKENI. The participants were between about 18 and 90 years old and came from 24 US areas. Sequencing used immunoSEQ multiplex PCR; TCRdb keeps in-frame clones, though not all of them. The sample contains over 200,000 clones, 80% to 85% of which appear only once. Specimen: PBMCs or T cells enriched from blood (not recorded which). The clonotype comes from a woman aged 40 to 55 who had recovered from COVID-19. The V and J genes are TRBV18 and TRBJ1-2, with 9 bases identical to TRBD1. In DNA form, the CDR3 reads TGTGCCAGCTCACGGAGGGACAGGGAGAACTATGGCTACACCTTC. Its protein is CASSRRDRENYGYTF. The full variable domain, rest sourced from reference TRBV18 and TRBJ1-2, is NAGVMQNPRHLVRRRGQEARLRCSPMKGHSHVYWYRQLPEEGLKFMVYLQKENIIDESGMPKERFSAEFPKEGPSILRIQQVVRGDSAAYFCASSRRDRENYGYTFGSGTRLTVV.